Given below is one T cell receptor beta chain in context. Primers for the PCR totalled 60 Vbeta and 13 Jbeta. Assay: immunoSEQ multiplex PCR; the TCRdb copy retains only in-frame clones and omits some. The data contain 140,000 or so clones, nearly 85% of them seen just once; the ten biggest clones take up 3% to 4%. The data derive from a study of cytomegalovirus exposure and HLA in healthy donors. This clonotype originated in a male donor in good health and CMV-seronegative. The material sequenced was PBMCs.

The CDR3 coding sequence is TGTGCCAGCAGTTACCAGGGGGACTTGAGGGCAGATACGCAGTATTTT. Residues: CASSYQGDLRADTQYF. V and J are TRBV6-6 and TRBJ2-3, with D perhaps matching TRBD1 (7 bases). Germline-derived CDR1 and CDR2 are MNHNY and SVGAGI (reference sequence). V lost 2 bases, J lost 4 bases, and 16 bases lay in between. The CDR3 contains 16 residues.